These 20 T cell receptor beta chains originate from one sample sequenced in a study of glioma-infiltrating T cells after dendritic cell vaccination. Using immunoSEQ multiplex PCR, the repertoire was profiled, and TCRdb retains in-frame clones only, with some absent. This sample has some 70,000 clones, with around 86% found just once. Sequenced material: blood, taken before dendritic cell vaccination. These receptors were obtained from a human donor with glioblastoma.

This rearrangement joins TRBV28 to TRBJ2-5; D is undetermined. The CDR3 has 16 amino acids. V lost 2 bases to trimming and J lost 4 bases, with 17 bases between them. The V gene's germline CDR1 is MDHEN and CDR2 SYDVKM. The CDR3 is CASSLLTSMYRETQYF. CDR3 in DNA: TGTGCCAGCAGTTTACTGACCAGCATGTACAGAGAGACCCAGTACTTC.

This clone turned up a few times. The V gene is TRBV12-5, the J gene TRBJ1-5, with 7 bases aligning to TRBD1. This CDR3 has 17 residues. Losses at the gene ends were 2 bases for V and 6 bases for J; bases not matched to a gene: 13. Looked up from germline, CDR1 is LGHNT and CDR2 is FRNRAP. In DNA form, the CDR3 reads TGTGCTAGTGGTTTGACCCTTGCCAAAGGGGGCGGTCAGCCCCAGCATTTT. This gives the protein CASGLTLAKGGGQPQHF.

This clone was recorded once. The V call is TRBV1, the J call TRBJ2-7; TRBD2, the table's D call, lacks a check against the DNA. TRBV1 is labeled a pseudogene. The CDR3 sequence is 15 residues long. The DNA for the CDR3 is TGCACCAGCAGCCCCCGACTAGTCGGTGATCACGAGCAGTACTTC. Translated, it gives CTSSPRLVGDHEQYF.

The V call is TRBV5-6, the J call TRBJ2-3, with D perhaps TRBD1 (5 bases). Trimming shortened V by 1 base and J by 2 bases, and 8 bases separated the two germline ends. Germline loops: CDR1 SGHDT, CDR2 YYEEEE. The CDR3 consists of 14 residues. The CDR3 sequence is CASSLQGFTDTQYF. The CDR3 region has the DNA TGTGCCAGCAGCTTGCAGGGCTTCACAGATACGCAGTATTTT.

This clone was seen a handful of times. J is TRBJ2-1 and V is TRBV9, with D perhaps matching TRBD1 (6 bases). The CDR3 runs 12 residues. Trimming removed 8 bases at V and 6 bases at J, with 12 bases between. Germline CDR1 SGDLS, CDR2 YYNGEE. The CDR3 loop reads CASSTGLNEQFF. As DNA, the CDR3 is TGTGCCAGTTCCACAGGGCTCAATGAGCAGTTCTTC.

The chain uses TRBV19 and TRBJ2-7, with TRBD1 matching over 8 bases. From germline, CDR1 is LNHDA and CDR2 SQIVND (reference sequence). The CDR3 covers 15 residues. Trimming at V came to 6 bases and at J to 3 bases, leaving 10 bases not matched to a gene. The CDR3: CASRYQYDRGYEQYF. The CDR3 region has the DNA TGTGCCAGTAGGTACCAGTATGACAGGGGCTACGAGCAGTACTTC.

V usage is TRBV7-8 and J usage is TRBJ2-3; D is undetermined. CDR3 length equals 15 residues. Germline-derived CDR1 and CDR2 are SGHVS and FQNEAQ. Trimming took off 3 bases at V and 0 bases at J, with 10 bases between the two ends. In DNA, the CDR3 is TGTGCCAGCAGCTTCGATCTATTTAGCACAGATACGCAGTATTTT. Amino acids: CASSFDLFSTDTQYF. Full variable domain (rest looked up from reference TRBV7-8 and TRBJ2-3): GAGVSQSPRYKVAKRGQDVALRCDPISGHVSLFWYQQALGQGPEFLTYFQNEAQLDKSGLPSDRFFAERPEGSVSTLKIQRTQQEDSAVYLCASSFDLFSTDTQYFGPGTRLTVL.

Many counts were recorded for this clone. The rearrangement joins TRBV13 to TRBJ1-5, with 7 positions matching TRBD1. J gave up 4 bases and V 3 bases, and 0 bases lay outside the gene matches. There are 13 residues in the CDR3. CDR1 PRHDT and CDR2 FYEKMQ come from the germline V gene (reference sequence). This CDR3 is CASSLTGNQPQHF. The CDR3, as DNA: TGTGCCAGCAGCTTGACAGGGAATCAGCCCCAGCATTTT.

The chain employs TRBV7-2 and TRBJ2-7; 11 bases fit TRBD2. The germline V gene has CDR1 SGHTA and CDR2 FQGNSA. Trimming removed 3 bases from V and 4 bases from J; junction bases left unmatched: 5. The length of the CDR3 is 15 residues. The CDR3 coding sequence is TGTGCCAGCAGCTTGACTAGCGGGGTGAGTTACGAGCAGTACTTC. Encoded protein: CASSLTSGVSYEQYF. Supplemented by reference TRBV7-2 and TRBJ2-7, the full variable domain reads GAGVSQSPSNKVTEKGKDVELRCDPISGHTALYWYRQSLGQGLEFLIYFQGNSAPDKSGLPSDRFSAERTGGSVSTLTIQRTQQEDSAVYLCASSLTSGVSYEQYFGPGTRLTVT.

As concerns this clone: The same CDR3 also results from other DNA sequences found in this sample. The chain combines TRBV5-1 with TRBJ2-5; 7 nucleotides agree with TRBD2. V lost 4 bases and J lost 1; bases outside the gene matches: 4. CDR3 size: 14 residues. The germline gives CDR1 SGHRS, CDR2 YFSETQ. The DNA of the CDR3 is TGCGCCAGCAGCCCTGGGGGGGGCCAAGAGACCCAGTACTTC. Its protein is CASSPGGGQETQYF.

The chain recombines TRBV7-2 with TRBJ2-7, with 8 bases aligning to TRBD2. This CDR3 contains 13 residues. Germline V gives CDR1 SGHTA, CDR2 FQGNSA. With 3 bases clipped from V and 6 bases from J, the junction kept 4 bases outside the gene matches. Written as DNA, the CDR3 is TGTGCCAGCAGCTTCGGGGGGGCAGGCGAGCAGTACTTC. Amino acid sequence: CASSFGGAGEQYF.

The rearrangement links TRBV28 to TRBJ1-2; TRBD1 is a possible D gene (6 bases). V lost 7 bases to trimming and J lost 5 bases, with 14 bases between them. CDR3 length: 13 amino acids. Germline CDR1 and CDR2: MDHEN and SYDVKM. Here the CDR3 reads CASTGGLGYGYTF. The CDR3 coding sequence is TGTGCCAGCACGGGGGGCCTGGGGTATGGCTACACCTTC.

In its sample, this clone was seen once. The gene calls are TRBV28 and TRBJ1-5; D gene unclear. Germline lookup yields CDR1 MDHEN and CDR2 SYDVKM. This CDR3 is built from 15 residues. V lost 7 bases and J 7 bases, leaving 20 bases between the germline ends. In nucleotides, the CDR3 is TGTGCCAGCACCCCCAGACGGGGAGGTAACCAGCCCCAGCATTTT. It is translated as CASTPRRGGNQPQHF.

V usage is TRBV10-2 and J usage is TRBJ1-2; no definite D call. The CDR3 covers 13 residues. Germline CDR1 WSHSY, CDR2 SAAADI. V lost 3 bases and J 8 bases, leaving 13 bases between the germline ends. As DNA, the CDR3 is TGCGCCAGCAGTGAAAACGTCCACGAGGGCTACACCTTC. Its protein product is CASSENVHEGYTF.

The chain is built from TRBV13 and TRBJ2-1, with TRBD2 matching 16 bases. V trimming: 5 bases; J trimming: 8 bases; junction bases outside the gene matches: 6. Germline values: CDR1 PRHDT, CDR2 FYEKMQ (reference sequence). CDR3 size: 16 residues. CDR3 DNA: TGTGCCAGCAGCCTGAGGGGACTAGCGGGGGGGGATGAGCAGTTCTTC. This gives the protein CASSLRGLAGGDEQFF.

This chain joins TRBV19 and TRBJ2-1, with D possibly being TRBD1 (6 bases). Germline loops: CDR1 LNHDA, CDR2 SQIVND (reference sequence). The CDR3 is 13 residues long. Deletions cut 3 bases from V and 9 bases from J, with 12 bases between. CDR3 loop: CASSIPGVGEQFF. CDR3 bases: TGTGCCAGTAGTATCCCAGGGGTCGGTGAGCAGTTCTTC.

This clone was counted once. V is TRBV7-2 and J is TRBJ1-5; D is undetermined. The CDR3 consists of 13 residues. Germline assignment: CDR1 SGHTA and CDR2 FQGNSA. Between the trimmed V and J ends, which lost 1 base and 10 bases, there was a span of 11 bases. The CDR3 nucleotides are TGTGCCAGCAGCTTAGGAAGCCTTCAACCCCAGCATTTT. Protein product: CASSLGSLQPQHF.

The sample holds a few counts of this clone. The chain joins TRBV19 to TRBJ2-2, with a possible D match to TRBD1 (7 bases). Trimming took off 5 bases at V and 7 bases at J, with 14 bases between the two ends. In germline, CDR1 is LNHDA, CDR2 SQIVND (reference sequence). The CDR3 loop spans 14 amino acids. The CDR3 bases are TGTGCCAGTAGTGAGACAGGGCGGGGCGGGGAGCTGTTTTTT. Translated, it gives CASSETGRGGELFF. Filled out from reference TRBV19 and TRBJ2-2, the complete variable domain reads DGGITQSPKYLFRKEGQNVTLSCEQNLNHDAMYWYRQDPGQGLRLIYYSQIVNDFQKGDIAEGYSVSREKKESFPLTVTSAQKNPTAFYLCASSETGRGGELFFGEGSRLTVL.

The CDR3 DNA follows: TGTGCCAGCAGCTCAGTAGCGGGGGGGCCAGGTAATGAGCAGTTCTTC. This sequence encodes CASSSVAGGPGNEQFF. V usage is TRBV11-2 and J usage is TRBJ2-1, with 11 bases identical to TRBD2. With V trimmed by 4 bases and J by 7 bases, 9 bases remained unmatched. The CDR3 sequence is 16 residues long. Germline assignment: CDR1 SGHAT and CDR2 FQNNGV.

The V gene is TRBV27, the J gene TRBJ2-1; 7 bases line up with TRBD2. V lost 5 bases, J lost 2 bases, and 18 bases stayed unmatched. The CDR3 covers 19 residues. CDR1 and CDR2 from the germline V gene are MNHEY and SMNVEV (reference sequence). The CDR3 DNA sequence: TGTGCCAGCAGTCCCACCACGTCGATGGGGGGGAGGACCTACAATGAGCAGTTCTTC. Its protein is CASSPTTSMGGRTYNEQFF.